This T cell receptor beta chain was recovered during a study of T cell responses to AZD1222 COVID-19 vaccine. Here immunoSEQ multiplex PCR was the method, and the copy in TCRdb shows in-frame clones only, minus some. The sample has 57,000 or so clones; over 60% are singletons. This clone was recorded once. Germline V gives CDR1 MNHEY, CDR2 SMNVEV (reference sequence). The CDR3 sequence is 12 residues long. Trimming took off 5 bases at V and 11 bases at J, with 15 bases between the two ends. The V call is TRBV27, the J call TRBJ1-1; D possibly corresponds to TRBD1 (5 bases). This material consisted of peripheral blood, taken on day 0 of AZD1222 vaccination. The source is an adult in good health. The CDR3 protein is CASSLPGPRAFF. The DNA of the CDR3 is TGTGCCAGCAGTCTACCGGGGCCGCGGGCTTTCTTT.